This T cell receptor beta chain is drawn from a study of post-analysis software for immune sequencing data. The table lists this clonotype with a few counts. Antigen: not known. With V trimmed by 2 bases and J by 11 bases, 7 bases remained unmatched. This CDR3 is 15 amino acids long. Notes on the study in general: Compared against controls, patients with multiple sclerosis displayed significantly lower normalized Chao1 diversity. Patients showed TRBV5-6, TRBV5-1 and TRBV20-1 among roughly five TRBV segments more frequent than in controls.

Unique molecular identifiers were carried by the TCR beta cDNA libraries. One entry per CDR3 protein results from TCRdb running MiXCR on the PCR reads. The sample has 400,000 to 500,000 distinct CDR3 sequences, roughly 40% seen once. The clonotype was recovered from a girl aged 2 to 9 with multiple sclerosis. Sequences were obtained from blood. The rearrangement links TRBV12-3 or TRBV12-4 to TRBJ2-5; 14 bases match TRBD2. The CDR3 DNA is TGTGCCAGCAGTTTAATGACTAGCGGGAGGGTGGCGCAGTACTTC. Its protein is CASSLMTSGRVAQYF.